Below, one TCR beta chain is given with its context. The junction differs from germline at one of its ends, possibly a read error. The CDR3 runs to 14 residues. Germline V gives CDR1 SSHAT, CDR2 FNYEAQ (reference sequence). This sample was included in a study of immune characterization of retroperitoneal liposarcoma. Each CDR3 protein gets one entry after TCRdb re-called the PCR reads with MiXCR. The sample lists roughly 10,000 distinct CDR3 sequences, 25% to 30% seen once, with approximately 8% in the top ten. This clonotype was obtained from a male donor with retroperitoneal liposarcoma. Material: tumor tissue. This sequence joins TRBV7-7 and TRBJ2-1, with 13 bases fitting TRBD2. The CDR3 DNA is TGTGCTAGCAGCCCCGGACTAGCGGGAGTTGAGCAGTTCTTC. This sequence encodes CASSPGLAGVEQFF.